This T cell receptor beta chain came from a study of T cells in Graves' hyperthyroidism and ophthalmopathy. There are 14 residues in the CDR3. Germline-derived CDR1 and CDR2 are MDHEN and SYDVKM. Researchers took RNA transcripts and amplified the TCR beta CDR3 regions from them. When the TCR CDR3 underwent first-round RT-PCR, the HTBI primer set was used. TCRdb independently ran MiXCR on the multiplex PCR reads; one entry per CDR3 protein. The table has around 340,000 distinct CDR3 sequences, approximately 14% seen once. This clonotype appeared many times. The antigen remains undetermined. The junction departs from the called germline gene at one end, perhaps through a read error. Study-level points and caveats: Within blood appeared most thyroid clonotypes that had expanded above 0.001.

Stability of Graves' hyperthyroidism was defined as absent ophthalmopathy progression within 18 months. PBMCs were collected from an approximately 10 ml volume of fresh peripheral blood. Source material: blood. The J gene is TRBJ1-1, the V gene TRBV28, with TRBD1 matching 9 bases. The sequence derives from a woman in her 30s with Graves' hyperthyroidism. This CDR3 reads CANSAGQGFTEAFF. The CDR3 DNA sequence: TGTGCCAACAGTGCGGGACAGGGATTCACTGAAGCTTTCTTT. Looking up the rest from reference TRBV28 and TRBJ1-1 gives the full variable domain: DVKVTQSSRYLVKRTGEKVFLECVQDMDHENMFWYRQDPGLGLRLIYFSYDVKMKEKGDIPEGYSVSREKKERFSLILESASTNQTSMYLCANSAGQGFTEAFFGQGTRLTVV.